Detailed here is one T cell receptor (beta chain). As yet, its antigen is unknown. PCR was performed a second time for about 7 to 12 cycles using a sample-barcoded 5' primer and a J-beta primer mix. TCRdb re-called the 5' RACE reads through MiXCR, storing one row per CDR3 protein. The sample holds around 1,000,000 distinct CDR3 sequences, approximately 25% seen once. Peripheral blood, around 9.4 milliliters per donor, was collected. The sample originates from a study of blood T cells in healthy people across ages. The study's findings and limits: PBMCs went unsorted, and a conclusive naive versus antigen-experienced comparison was therefore prevented.

Per germline, CDR1 DFQATT and CDR2 SNEGSKA (reference sequence). The CDR3 spans 16 residues. The same sample was also used in a study of T cells of mothers and their children. Per that study: Maternal samples each gave over 9 million TCR beta CDR3 reads, and child samples approximately 2.8 million each.

The sequenced material came from blood. This TCR was sampled from a girl aged 2-10 years in good health. The V call is TRBV20-1, the J call TRBJ2-5; 10 nucleotides align to TRBD2. The end of the DNA aligns better with TRBJ2-7, so the J call may be wrong. CDR3 protein: CSALRAGGQMDYEQYF. DNA of the CDR3: TGCAGTGCTCTTCGAGCGGGAGGGCAAATGGACTACGAGCAGTACTTC.